This T cell receptor beta chain was captured in a study of CD8 T cells in Susac syndrome. Purification of the CD8+ and CD4+ T cells relied on negative isolation, and TEMRA cells underwent FACS enrichment. Random-hexamer reverse transcription was applied to about 0.45 to 1 ug RNA. Amplification of TCR beta CDR3 across 54 Vbeta and 13 Jbeta was performed with immunoSEQ multiplex PCR. TCRdb re-derived calls from the immunoSEQ multiplex PCR reads in MiXCR, one entry per CDR3 protein. This table holds about 280,000 distinct CDR3 sequences, around 84% found once. The source is a human donor with multiple sclerosis. Sequences were obtained from CD8+ T cells from PBMCs.

The CDR3 coding sequence is TGCGCCAGCAGCAGGCAGGGGGCCAGAAGGGAAAAACTGTTTTTT. Protein product: CASSRQGARREKLFF. The rearrangement joins TRBV4-1 to TRBJ1-4; 8 bases map to TRBD1. This CDR3 contains 15 residues. Germline CDR1 and CDR2: MGHRA and YSYEKL. The ends lost 5 bases at V and 8 bases at J; junction bases unmatched: 10.